The clone carrying this T cell receptor (beta chain) occurred a few times. These data are taken from a study of T cells in Graves' hyperthyroidism and ophthalmopathy. Study in general: Before treatment of any kind, peripheral blood was taken at initial diagnosis.

Authors of the study amplified TCR beta CDR3 regions from RNA transcripts. The HTBI primer set was used in a first-round RT-PCR of the TCR CDR3. TCRdb used MiXCR to reprocess the multiplex PCR reads, holding one entry per CDR3 protein. Of some 490,000 distinct CDR3 sequences in the sample, 15% to 20% were seen once. V lost 6 bases, J lost 4 bases, and 5 bases stayed unmatched. The length of the CDR3 is 13 residues. The germline CDR1 and CDR2 sequences are DFQATT and SNEGSKA (reference sequence). This TCR was sampled from a woman aged 25 to 39 with Graves' ophthalmopathy. The material sequenced was blood. The V call is TRBV20-1, the J call TRBJ2-1; 8 bases map to TRBD2. The CDR3 here is CSATGTSYNEQFF. For the CDR3, the DNA is TGCAGTGCCACCGGGACTAGTTACAATGAGCAGTTCTTC.